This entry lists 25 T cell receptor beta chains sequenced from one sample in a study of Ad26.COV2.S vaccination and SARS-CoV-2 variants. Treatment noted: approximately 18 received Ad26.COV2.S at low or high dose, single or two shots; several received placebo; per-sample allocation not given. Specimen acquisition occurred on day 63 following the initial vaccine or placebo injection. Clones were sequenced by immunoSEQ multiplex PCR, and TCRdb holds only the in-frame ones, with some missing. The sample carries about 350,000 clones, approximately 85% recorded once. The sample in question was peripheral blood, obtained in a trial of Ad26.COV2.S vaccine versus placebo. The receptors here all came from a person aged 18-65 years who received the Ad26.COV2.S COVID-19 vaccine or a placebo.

Written as DNA, the CDR3 is TGTGCCAGCAGCTATCTCCTTGGCGGGGGTCAAGAGACCCAGTACTTC. Translated: CASSYLLGGGQETQYF. The chain combines TRBV5-5 with TRBJ2-5, with 7 positions matching TRBD2. The CDR3 sequence is 16 residues long. Germline V gives CDR1 SGHKS, CDR2 YYEKEE (reference sequence). V lost 3 bases, J lost 2 bases, and 10 bases stayed unmatched.

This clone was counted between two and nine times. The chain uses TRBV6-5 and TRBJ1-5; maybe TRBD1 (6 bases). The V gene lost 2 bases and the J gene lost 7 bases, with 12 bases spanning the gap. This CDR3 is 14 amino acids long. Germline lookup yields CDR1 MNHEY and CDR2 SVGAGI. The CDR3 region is CASSYLGQGQPQHF. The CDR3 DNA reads TGTGCCAGCAGTTACCTAGGGCAGGGGCAGCCCCAGCATTTT.

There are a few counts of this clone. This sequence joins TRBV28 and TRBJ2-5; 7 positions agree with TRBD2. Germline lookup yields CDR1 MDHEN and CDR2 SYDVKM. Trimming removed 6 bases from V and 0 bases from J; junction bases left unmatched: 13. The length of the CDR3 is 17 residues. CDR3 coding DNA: TGTGCCAGCAGCGGGGCCCTAAGCGGGATAGACCAAGAGACCCAGTACTTC. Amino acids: CASSGALSGIDQETQYF.

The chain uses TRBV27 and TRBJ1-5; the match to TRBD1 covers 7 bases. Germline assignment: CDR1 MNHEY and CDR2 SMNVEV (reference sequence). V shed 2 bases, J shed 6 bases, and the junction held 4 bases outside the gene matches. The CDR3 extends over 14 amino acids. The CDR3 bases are TGTGCCAGCAGTTTAAGACAGGGCGGTCAGCCCCAGCATTTT. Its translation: CASSLRQGGQPQHF.

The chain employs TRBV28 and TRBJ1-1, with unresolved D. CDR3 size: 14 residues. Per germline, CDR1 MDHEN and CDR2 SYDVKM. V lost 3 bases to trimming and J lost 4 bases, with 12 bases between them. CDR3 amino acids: CASSFGRFSTEAFF. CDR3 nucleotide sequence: TGTGCCAGCAGTTTCGGCAGGTTCTCCACTGAAGCTTTCTTT.

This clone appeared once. CDR3 sequence reads: CASSPDPGLTEAFF. The CDR3 DNA sequence: TGTGCCAGCAGCCCCGACCCAGGGCTCACTGAAGCTTTCTTT. The gene calls are TRBV5-4 and TRBJ1-1; D perhaps matches TRBD1 (5 bases). CDR1 SGHNT and CDR2 YYREEE come from the germline V gene (reference sequence). V gave up 4 bases and J gave up 4 bases, with 14 bases separating them. The CDR3 contains 14 residues.

CDR3 residues: CASSPTGGLGDTEAFF. The CDR3 coding sequence is TGTGCCAGCAGCCCGACCGGTGGGCTCGGGGACACTGAAGCTTTCTTT. The J gene is TRBJ1-1, the V gene TRBV11-2; D uncertain. Deletions cut 5 bases from V and 3 bases from J, with 19 bases between. The CDR3 length is 16 residues. Germline V gene data show CDR1 as SGHAT and CDR2 as FQNNGV.

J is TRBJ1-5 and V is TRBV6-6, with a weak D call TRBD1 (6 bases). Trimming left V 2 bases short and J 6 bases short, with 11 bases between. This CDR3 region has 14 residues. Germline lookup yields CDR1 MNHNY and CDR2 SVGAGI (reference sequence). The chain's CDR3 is CASSYRGVSQPQHF. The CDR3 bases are TGTGCCAGCAGTTACAGGGGGGTAAGTCAGCCCCAGCATTTT.

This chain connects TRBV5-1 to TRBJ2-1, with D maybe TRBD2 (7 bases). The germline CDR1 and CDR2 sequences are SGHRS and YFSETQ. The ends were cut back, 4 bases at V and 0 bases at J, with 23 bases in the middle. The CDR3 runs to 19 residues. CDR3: CASSTRQYRDYISYNEQFF. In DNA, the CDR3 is TGCGCCAGCAGCACCAGACAGTACAGGGACTATATCTCCTACAATGAGCAGTTCTTC.

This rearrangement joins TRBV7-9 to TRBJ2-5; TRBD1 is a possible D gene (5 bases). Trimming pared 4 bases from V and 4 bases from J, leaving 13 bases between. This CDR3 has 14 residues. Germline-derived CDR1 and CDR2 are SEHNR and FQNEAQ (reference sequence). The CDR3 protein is CASSSQGIGETQYF. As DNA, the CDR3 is TGTGCCAGCAGCTCCCAGGGAATTGGAGAGACCCAGTACTTC.

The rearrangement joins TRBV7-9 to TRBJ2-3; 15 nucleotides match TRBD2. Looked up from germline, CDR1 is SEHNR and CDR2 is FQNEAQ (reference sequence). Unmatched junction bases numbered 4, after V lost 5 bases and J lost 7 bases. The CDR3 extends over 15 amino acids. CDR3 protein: CASSGLAGGLYTQYF. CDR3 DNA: TGTGCCAGCAGCGGACTAGCGGGAGGGCTGTATACGCAGTATTTT.

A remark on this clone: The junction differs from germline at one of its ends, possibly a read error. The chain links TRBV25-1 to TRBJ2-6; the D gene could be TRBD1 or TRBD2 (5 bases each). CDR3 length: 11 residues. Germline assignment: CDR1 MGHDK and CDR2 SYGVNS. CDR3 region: CASRGVNVLTF. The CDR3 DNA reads TGTGCCAGCAGGGGGGTCAACGTCCTGACTTTC.

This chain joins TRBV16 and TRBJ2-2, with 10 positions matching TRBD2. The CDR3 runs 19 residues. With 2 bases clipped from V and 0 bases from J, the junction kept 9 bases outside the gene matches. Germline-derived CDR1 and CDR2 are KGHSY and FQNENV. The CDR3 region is CASSQHGLAGASNTGELFF. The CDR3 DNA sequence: TGTGCCAGCAGCCAACACGGGCTAGCGGGGGCCTCGAACACCGGGGAGCTGTTTTTT.

This CDR3 reads CASSPIGGGRGEKLFF. DNA for the CDR3: TGTGCCAGCTCACCGATCGGAGGGGGGCGAGGAGAAAAACTGTTTTTT. The genes are TRBV18 and TRBJ1-4, with D possibly matching TRBD1 (6 bases). Germline values: CDR1 KGHSH, CDR2 LQKENI. The V and J ends lost 3 bases and 8 bases respectively, with 19 bases between them. This CDR3 is built from 16 residues.

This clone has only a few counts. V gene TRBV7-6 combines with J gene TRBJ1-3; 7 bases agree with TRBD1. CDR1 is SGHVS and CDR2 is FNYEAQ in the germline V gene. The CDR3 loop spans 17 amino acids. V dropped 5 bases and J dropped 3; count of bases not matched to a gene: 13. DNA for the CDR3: TGTGCCAGCAGCCGGACAGGAGGGGTTTCGGGTGGAAACACCATATATTTT. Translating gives CASSRTGGVSGGNTIYF.

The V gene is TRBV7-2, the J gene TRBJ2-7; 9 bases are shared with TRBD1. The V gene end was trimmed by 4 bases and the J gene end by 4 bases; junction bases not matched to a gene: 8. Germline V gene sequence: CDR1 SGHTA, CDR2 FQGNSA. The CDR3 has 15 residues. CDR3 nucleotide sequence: TGTGCCAGCAGCTCACGACCCGGGACAGGGTACGAGCAGTACTTC. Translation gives CASSSRPGTGYEQYF.

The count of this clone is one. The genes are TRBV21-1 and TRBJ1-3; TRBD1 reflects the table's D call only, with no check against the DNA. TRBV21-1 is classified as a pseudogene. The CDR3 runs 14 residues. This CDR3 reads CASILAFSGNTIYF. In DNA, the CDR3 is TGTGCCAGCATCCTGGCCTTCTCTGGAAACACCATATATTTT.

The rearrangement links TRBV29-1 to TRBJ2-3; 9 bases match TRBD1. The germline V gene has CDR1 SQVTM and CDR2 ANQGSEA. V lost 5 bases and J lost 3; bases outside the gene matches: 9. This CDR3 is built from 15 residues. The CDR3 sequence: CSVFTPGQGTDTQYF. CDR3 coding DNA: TGCAGCGTTTTCACCCCGGGACAGGGAACAGATACGCAGTATTTT.

The CDR3 reads CASSPAASGGLADTQYF. CDR3 DNA: TGCGCCAGCAGCCCGGCCGCATCGGGGGGCTTGGCAGATACGCAGTATTTT. This chain connects TRBV5-1 to TRBJ2-3; a possible D gene is TRBD2 (7 bases). This CDR3 is built from 17 residues. CDR1 is SGHRS, CDR2 YFSETQ, per germline. The V end was cut by 4 bases, the J end by 4 bases, with 22 bases between. Drawing the rest from reference TRBV5-1 and TRBJ2-3, the complete variable domain is KAGVTQTPRYLIKTRGQQVTLSCSPISGHRSVSWYQQTPGQGLQFLFEYFSETQRNKGNFPGRFSGRQFSNSRSEMNVSTLELGDSALYLCASSPAASGGLADTQYFGPGTRLTVL.

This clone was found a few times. Here the CDR3 reads CASSSGLYNSPLHF. For the CDR3, the DNA is TGTGCCAGCAGTTCAGGACTCTATAATTCACCCCTCCACTTT. The V call is TRBV5-5, the J call TRBJ1-6; D is ambiguous. CDR3 length: 14 residues. From germline, CDR1 is SGHKS and CDR2 YYEKEE (reference sequence). With 5 bases removed from V and 3 bases from J, the gap between germline ends came to 9 bases.

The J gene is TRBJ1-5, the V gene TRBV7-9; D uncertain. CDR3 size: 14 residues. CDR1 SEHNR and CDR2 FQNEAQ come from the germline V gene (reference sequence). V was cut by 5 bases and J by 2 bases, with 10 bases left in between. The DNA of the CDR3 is TGTGCCAGCAGCCCTCAGTGGGGCAATCAGCCCCAGCATTTT. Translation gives CASSPQWGNQPQHF. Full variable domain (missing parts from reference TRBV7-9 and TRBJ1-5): DTGVSQNPRHKITKRGQNVTFRCDPISEHNRLYWYRQTLGQGPEFLTYFQNEAQLEKSRLLSDRFSAERPKGSFSTLEIQRTEQGDSAMYLCASSPQWGNQPQHFGDGTRLSIL.

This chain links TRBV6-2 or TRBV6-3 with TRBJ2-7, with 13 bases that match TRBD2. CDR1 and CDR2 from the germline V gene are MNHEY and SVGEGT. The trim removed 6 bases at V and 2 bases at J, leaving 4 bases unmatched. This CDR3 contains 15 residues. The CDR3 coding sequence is TGTGCCAGCAGCCTGGGACTAGCGGGGCCCTACGAGCAGTACTTC. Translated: CASSLGLAGPYEQYF.

The CDR3 loop is CASTPAGGPYEQYF. CDR3 nucleotide sequence: TGTGCCAGCACCCCGGCAGGGGGCCCCTACGAGCAGTACTTC. The chain is built from TRBV5-8 and TRBJ2-7; 8 bases line up with TRBD1. Per germline, CDR1 SGHTS and CDR2 YDEGEE. The CDR3 consists of 14 residues. The V and J ends lost 6 bases and 2 bases, in that order; junction bases with no gene match: 7.

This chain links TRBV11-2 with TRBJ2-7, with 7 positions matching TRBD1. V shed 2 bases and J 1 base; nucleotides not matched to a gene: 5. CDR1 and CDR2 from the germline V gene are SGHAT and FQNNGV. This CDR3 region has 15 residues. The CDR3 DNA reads TGTGCCAGCAGCTTATACCGGGACAGATCCTACGAGCAGTACTTC. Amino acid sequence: CASSLYRDRSYEQYF.

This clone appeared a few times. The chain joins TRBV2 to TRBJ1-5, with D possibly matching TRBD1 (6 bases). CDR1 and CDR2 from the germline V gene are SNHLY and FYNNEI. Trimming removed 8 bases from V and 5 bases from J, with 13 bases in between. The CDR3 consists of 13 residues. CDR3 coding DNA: TGTGCCAGCGTGGGGGAGGGGGATCAGCCCCAGCATTTT. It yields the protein CASVGEGDQPQHF.